This paragraph reports one T cell receptor (beta chain). This specimen belongs to a study of blood T cell repertoires in COVID-19. Study at large: Acute and convalescent COVID-19 samples came from the United States, Italy and Spain. Nucleic acid was either cDNA or gDNA, and it came from T cells, B-cell-depleted T cells, or PBMCs.

Authors' methods: Nucleated cell number was recorded as an estimate derived from reference gene primer amplification. Data came from immunoSEQ multiplex PCR; TCRdb stores just in-frame clones and leaves some out. That table is the source of V, J and clone size, and D and trimming were worked out from the DNA. The sample has about 160,000 clones; approximately 77% are singletons. This clonotype originated in a woman over 75 with active or convalescent COVID-19. Material for sequencing was peripheral blood.

This CDR3 reads CASNRFRGTTDTQYF. The CDR3 DNA sequence: TGTGCCAGCAATCGATTTCGCGGGACCACAGATACGCAGTATTTT. V gene TRBV27 combines with J gene TRBJ2-3, with a possible D match to TRBD2 (6 bases). Germline V lookup: CDR1 MNHEY, CDR2 SMNVEV (reference sequence). This CDR3 has 15 residues. Between the trimmed V and J ends, which lost 7 bases and 2 bases, there was a span of 16 bases.